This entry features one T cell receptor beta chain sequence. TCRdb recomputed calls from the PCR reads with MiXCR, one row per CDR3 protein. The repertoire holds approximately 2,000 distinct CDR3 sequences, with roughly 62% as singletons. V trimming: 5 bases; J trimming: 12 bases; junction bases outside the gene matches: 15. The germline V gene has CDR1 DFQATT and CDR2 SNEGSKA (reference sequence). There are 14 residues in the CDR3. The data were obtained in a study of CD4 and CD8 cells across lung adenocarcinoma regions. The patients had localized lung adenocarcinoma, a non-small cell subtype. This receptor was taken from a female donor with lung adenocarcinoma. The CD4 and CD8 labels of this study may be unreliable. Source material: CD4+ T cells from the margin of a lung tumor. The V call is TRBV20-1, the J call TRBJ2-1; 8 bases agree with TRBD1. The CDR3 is CSAPRAGGYNTQFF. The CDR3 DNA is TGCAGTGCTCCGAGGGCAGGGGGCTACAATACGCAGTTCTTC.